The 7 T cell receptor beta chains below were found in one sample sequenced in a study of radiation and T cells in renal cell carcinoma. Only in-frame clones appear in the TCRdb table, and some are missing; sequencing was by immunoSEQ multiplex PCR. This table holds 150,000 or so clones, 88% found once. The time point is: baseline pretreatment blood. As for treatment: 15 Gy SBRT to primary tumor, nephrectomy 4 weeks later. The source was blood, collected from a patient whose treatment included radiotherapy and nephrectomy. Every receptor here comes from a woman aged 65 to 85 with renal cell carcinoma.

This chain joins TRBV9 and TRBJ2-1; the match to TRBD1 covers 9 bases. Per germline, CDR1 SGDLS and CDR2 YYNGEE. The CDR3 is 16 amino acids. With V trimmed by 3 bases and J by 8 bases, 12 bases remained unmatched. The CDR3 DNA follows: TGTGCCAGCAGCGCTGGACAGGGGAATCATCGCGATGAGCAGTTCTTC. This translates into CASSAGQGNHRDEQFF.

The chain combines TRBV5-1 with TRBJ2-2; D not certain. Germline CDR1 reads SGHRS; CDR2 reads YFSETQ. The CDR3 is 15 residues long. V dropped 7 bases and J dropped 0 bases, with 13 bases sitting between them. In DNA form, the CDR3 reads TGCGCCAGCGGCGACGGCGCCTCGAACACCGGGGAGCTGTTTTTT. Residues: CASGDGASNTGELFF.

The V and J genes are TRBV6-4 and TRBJ1-6; D call uncertain. Looked up from germline, CDR1 is MRHNA and CDR2 is SNTAGT. This CDR3 spans 15 amino acids. V gave up 0 bases and J gave up 7 bases, with 10 bases separating them. The CDR3 reads CASSDSMVGNSPLHF. The DNA of the CDR3 is TGTGCCAGCAGTGACTCGATGGTTGGGAATTCACCCCTCCACTTT.

CDR3 residues: CASSPGGPEAFF. The CDR3 nucleotides are TGTGCCAGCTCACCAGGGGGGCCTGAAGCTTTCTTT. The chain joins TRBV18 to TRBJ1-1; perhaps TRBD1 as D (6 bases). The CDR3 contains 12 residues. Germline V gives CDR1 KGHSH, CDR2 LQKENI. V lost 2 bases and J 6 bases, leaving 7 bases between the germline ends.

This clone has more than one count but fewer than ten. The chain links TRBV30 to TRBJ1-1, with 9 bases lining up with TRBD1. CDR3 size: 15 residues. Germline V gives CDR1 GTSNPN, CDR2 SVGIG (reference sequence). Unmatched junction bases numbered 9, after V lost 2 bases and J lost 5 bases. The CDR3 DNA reads as TGTGCCTGGAGTATGGGACAGGGAGCTTGGACTGAAGCTTTCTTT. Amino acid sequence: CAWSMGQGAWTEAFF.

The V call is TRBV15, the J call TRBJ1-2; a weak D match, TRBD1 (5 bases). The length of the CDR3 is 18 residues. V lost 1 base to trimming and J lost 4 bases, with 22 bases between them. Germline CDR1 is LNHNV and CDR2 is YYDKDF (reference sequence). The CDR3 nucleotides are TGTGCCACCAGCAGAGGTAGAGATAGGGAGGGGCTCGGCTATGGCTACACCTTC. It specifies CATSRGRDREGLGYGYTF.

The chain employs TRBV5-4 and TRBJ1-1; no definite D call. The CDR3 sequence is 13 residues long. Trimming pared 0 bases from V and 9 bases from J, leaving 12 bases between. Germline assignment: CDR1 SGHNT and CDR2 YYREEE (reference sequence). The DNA of the CDR3 is TGTGCCAGCAGCTTGGGCGGGGTTACGAAAGCTTTCTTT. It encodes CASSLGGVTKAFF.